This T cell receptor (beta chain) was profiled in a study of control samples from healthy donors and cancer patients. The CDR3 loop spans 15 amino acids. With V trimmed by 0 bases and J by 5 bases, 4 bases remained unmatched. Germline V lookup: CDR1 SGHAT, CDR2 FQNNGV. Repertoires were generated with immunoSEQ multiplex PCR, while TCRdb's copy carries only in-frame clones and drops some. The sample holds around 150,000 clones, approximately 94% seen once. The origin of this receptor is a man in his 60s with colorectal cancer. The specimen sequenced was PBMCs. V gene TRBV11-2 combines with J gene TRBJ2-1; 7 nucleotides line up with TRBD2. CDR3 region: CASSLERGIHNEQFF. The CDR3 bases are TGTGCCAGCAGCTTAGAGCGGGGGATCCACAATGAGCAGTTCTTC. Combining the CDR3 with reference TRBV11-2 and TRBJ2-1 gives the whole variable domain EAGVAQSPRYKIIEKRQSVAFWCNPISGHATLYWYQQILGQGPKLLIQFQNNGVVDDSQLPKDRFSAERLKGVDSTLKIQPAKLEDSAVYLCASSLERGIHNEQFFGPGTRLTVL.